The rows below give T cell receptor beta chains drawn from one sample of a study of identical twins. MiXCR, applied by TCRdb to the 5' RACE reads, yields one record per CDR3 protein. This table has 350,000 to 400,000 distinct CDR3 sequences, approximately 8.7% appearing once. The sequencing sample was made of naive T cells sorted from blood. The receptor set was obtained from a woman in her fifties or sixties in good health. CDR3s include the opening cysteine and the closing phenylalanine or tryptophan. Each record gives: clone size, CDR3 length, D gene, V gene, J gene, CDR3 protein, CDR3 DNA. A D gene is named only where the DNA matches it firmly. For some rows the clone size is stated as once, few or many, or as a class when expanded; others skip it.

abundance: few; len: 15; d_gene: .; v_gene: TRBV20-1; j_gene: TRBJ2-1; CDR3aa: CSARVLAEGTGEQFF; CDR3nt: TGCAGTGCTAGGGTACTAGCGGAGGGGACAGGTGAGCAGTTCTTC
abundance: many; len: 13; d_gene: .; v_gene: TRBV6-5; j_gene: TRBJ2-2; CDR3aa: CASSYAGSQELFF; CDR3nt: TGTGCCAGCAGTTACGCGGGGTCGCAAGAGCTGTTTTTT
abundance: .; len: 17; d_gene: TRBD2; v_gene: TRBV3-1; j_gene: TRBJ2-5; CDR3aa: CASSPIGTSGSLETQYF; CDR3nt: TGTGCCAGCAGCCCAATTGGGACTAGCGGGAGCCTCGAGACCCAGTACTTC
abundance: once; len: 12; d_gene: .; v_gene: TRBV7-9; j_gene: TRBJ2-3; CDR3aa: CASRAIGDTQYF; CDR3nt: TGTGCCAGCAGAGCAATCGGCGATACGCAGTATTTT
abundance: few; len: 13; d_gene: .; v_gene: TRBV3-1; j_gene: TRBJ1-2; CDR3aa: CASSLIDGYGYTF; CDR3nt: TGTGCCAGCAGCCTAATCGACGGCTATGGCTACACCTTC
abundance: many; len: 12; d_gene: .; v_gene: TRBV5-1; j_gene: TRBJ2-3; CDR3aa: CASSFGTDTQYF; CDR3nt: TGCGCCAGCAGCTTTGGCACAGATACGCAGTATTTT
abundance: .; len: 12; d_gene: .; v_gene: TRBV6-5; j_gene: TRBJ1-4; CDR3aa: CAIRDINEKLFF; CDR3nt: TGTGCCATCAGGGACATTAATGAAAAACTGTTTTTT
abundance: many; len: 15; d_gene: .; v_gene: TRBV5-5; j_gene: TRBJ1-5; CDR3aa: CASSLDRNSNQPQHF; CDR3nt: TGTGCCAGCAGCCTAGACAGAAATAGCAATCAGCCCCAGCATTTT
abundance: many; len: 16; d_gene: TRBD2; v_gene: TRBV2; j_gene: TRBJ2-5; CDR3aa: CASLAGAEWGQETQYF; CDR3nt: TGTGCCAGCTTAGCGGGTGCCGAGTGGGGCCAAGAGACCCAGTACTTC
abundance: .; len: 16; d_gene: TRBD2; v_gene: TRBV19; j_gene: TRBJ2-1; CDR3aa: CASSIWTSGREGEQFF; CDR3nt: TGTGCCAGTAGTATCTGGACTAGCGGGAGAGAAGGTGAGCAGTTCTTC
abundance: few; len: 15; d_gene: .; v_gene: TRBV2; j_gene: TRBJ2-3; CDR3aa: CASSDSGIGTDTQYF; CDR3nt: TGTGCCAGCAGTGACTCGGGCATTGGCACAGATACGCAGTATTTT
abundance: few; len: 16; d_gene: .; v_gene: TRBV7-9; j_gene: TRBJ2-5; CDR3aa: CASSLNGGGHQETQYF; CDR3nt: TGTGCCAGCAGCTTAAATGGAGGGGGCCACCAAGAGACCCAGTACTTC
abundance: many; len: 16; d_gene: TRBD2; v_gene: TRBV7-7; j_gene: TRBJ2-1; CDR3aa: CASSLAPSGGHNEQFF; CDR3nt: TGTGCTAGCAGCTTAGCCCCTAGCGGGGGGCACAATGAGCAGTTCTTC
abundance: few; len: 13; d_gene: .; v_gene: TRBV5-1; j_gene: TRBJ2-1; CDR3aa: CASSPGTFDEQFF; CDR3nt: TGCGCCAGCAGCCCCGGGACATTCGATGAGCAGTTCTTC
abundance: .; len: 13; d_gene: .; v_gene: TRBV9; j_gene: TRBJ2-2; CDR3aa: CASRSGSTGELFF; CDR3nt: TGTGCCAGCAGATCAGGGAGCACCGGGGAGCTGTTTTTT
abundance: few; len: 15; d_gene: .; v_gene: TRBV20-1; j_gene: TRBJ2-4; CDR3aa: CSARGQRGGANIQYF; CDR3nt: TGCAGTGCTAGAGGACAACGAGGTGGGGCGAACATTCAGTACTTC
abundance: .; len: 14; d_gene: .; v_gene: TRBV20-1; j_gene: TRBJ2-4; CDR3aa: CSADGAWAKNIQYF; CDR3nt: TGCAGTGCTGACGGTGCTTGGGCCAAAAACATTCAGTACTTC
abundance: few; len: 15; d_gene: .; v_gene: TRBV5-1; j_gene: TRBJ1-1; CDR3aa: CASSLVGLTNTEAFF; CDR3nt: TGCGCCAGCAGCTTGGTCGGACTCACGAACACTGAAGCTTTCTTT
abundance: many; len: 14; d_gene: .; v_gene: TRBV6-5; j_gene: TRBJ2-2; CDR3aa: CASSYSPYTGELFF; CDR3nt: TGTGCCAGCAGTTACAGCCCGTACACCGGGGAGCTGTTTTTT
abundance: few; len: 13; d_gene: .; v_gene: TRBV12-3/TRBV12-4; j_gene: TRBJ2-1; CDR3aa: CASSLEVTNEQFF; CDR3nt: TGTGCCAGCAGTTTAGAAGTAACAAATGAGCAGTTCTTC
abundance: .; len: 15; d_gene: .; v_gene: TRBV5-1; j_gene: TRBJ1-4; CDR3aa: CASRSVGSSNEKLFF; CDR3nt: TGCGCCAGCAGGAGTGTTGGGAGTTCTAATGAAAAACTGTTTTTT
abundance: .; len: 15; d_gene: .; v_gene: TRBV9; j_gene: TRBJ2-3; CDR3aa: CASSARDIHTDTQYF; CDR3nt: TGTGCCAGCAGCGCCCGGGACATACACACAGATACGCAGTATTTT
abundance: many; len: 14; d_gene: .; v_gene: TRBV13; j_gene: TRBJ1-2; CDR3aa: CASSSLRDGYGYTF; CDR3nt: TGTGCCAGCAGCTCCCTGAGGGATGGCTATGGCTACACCTTC
abundance: few; len: 15; d_gene: .; v_gene: TRBV5-5; j_gene: TRBJ1-5; CDR3aa: CASSPAEVESQPQHF; CDR3nt: TGTGCCAGCAGCCCCGCGGAGGTTGAGTCTCAGCCCCAGCATTTT
abundance: many; len: 14; d_gene: TRBD2; v_gene: TRBV12-3/TRBV12-4; j_gene: TRBJ2-7; CDR3aa: CASSLAGGTYEQYF; CDR3nt: TGTGCCAGCAGCTTAGCGGGAGGGACCTACGAGCAGTACTTC
abundance: many; len: 15; d_gene: .; v_gene: TRBV6-6; j_gene: TRBJ1-3; CDR3aa: CASSYSGSSGNTIYF; CDR3nt: TGTGCCAGCAGTTACTCAGGATCCTCTGGAAACACCATATATTTT
abundance: few; len: 15; d_gene: TRBD2; v_gene: TRBV6-2/TRBV6-3; j_gene: TRBJ2-5; CDR3aa: CASNLVAGHQETQYF; CDR3nt: TGTGCCAGCAATCTAGTAGCGGGACACCAAGAGACCCAGTACTTC
abundance: few; len: 12; d_gene: .; v_gene: TRBV6-2/TRBV6-3; j_gene: TRBJ1-5; CDR3aa: CASSLSYQPQHF; CDR3nt: TGTGCCAGCAGTCTATCGTATCAGCCCCAGCATTTT
abundance: few; len: 11; d_gene: .; v_gene: TRBV5-6; j_gene: TRBJ1-1; CDR3aa: CASSFDSVPFF; CDR3nt: TGTGCCAGCAGCTTCGACTCGGTTCCTTTCTTT
abundance: few; len: 15; d_gene: .; v_gene: TRBV3-1; j_gene: TRBJ2-3; CDR3aa: CASSQDKTRGRTQYF; CDR3nt: TGTGCCAGCAGCCAAGATAAAACGAGGGGTCGTACGCAGTATTTT
abundance: .; len: 15; d_gene: TRBD2; v_gene: TRBV20-1; j_gene: TRBJ2-3; CDR3aa: CSARRLVGGKNTQYF; CDR3nt: TGCAGTGCTCGCCGACTAGTGGGAGGGAAGAATACGCAGTATTTT
abundance: few; len: 13; d_gene: .; v_gene: TRBV6-2/TRBV6-3; j_gene: TRBJ2-2; CDR3aa: CASSQIITGELFF; CDR3nt: TGTGCCAGCAGCCAAATTATCACCGGGGAGCTGTTTTTT
abundance: .; len: 12; d_gene: .; v_gene: TRBV20-1; j_gene: TRBJ1-2; CDR3aa: CSAPGTLGGYTF; CDR3nt: TGCAGTGCTCCAGGGACACTGGGCGGCTACACCTTC
abundance: .; len: 19; d_gene: .; v_gene: TRBV4-1; j_gene: TRBJ2-2; CDR3aa: CASSQDPVQTTANTGELFF; CDR3nt: TGCGCCAGCAGCCAAGACCCCGTACAAACGACAGCGAACACCGGGGAGCTGTTTTTT
abundance: few; len: 17; d_gene: .; v_gene: TRBV7-9; j_gene: TRBJ2-2; CDR3aa: CASSPNRPGANTGELFF; CDR3nt: TGTGCCAGCAGCCCAAACCGACCCGGGGCAAACACCGGGGAGCTGTTTTTT
abundance: .; len: 16; d_gene: TRBD2; v_gene: TRBV14; j_gene: TRBJ2-3; CDR3aa: CASSQVTGGPTDTQYF; CDR3nt: TGTGCCAGCAGCCAAGTGACGGGAGGGCCGACAGATACGCAGTATTTT
abundance: few; len: 12; d_gene: TRBD1; v_gene: TRBV20-1; j_gene: TRBJ1-1; CDR3aa: CSAGPGQGKAFF; CDR3nt: TGCAGTGCTGGTCCGGGACAGGGGAAAGCTTTCTTT
abundance: few; len: 13; d_gene: .; v_gene: TRBV5-1; j_gene: TRBJ2-3; CDR3aa: CASRQTVRDPQYF; CDR3nt: TGCGCCAGCCGCCAAACGGTGAGGGACCCGCAGTATTTT
abundance: .; len: 14; d_gene: .; v_gene: TRBV10-2; j_gene: TRBJ2-7; CDR3aa: CASSETGSAYEQYF; CDR3nt: TGCGCCAGCAGTGAGACAGGTTCCGCCTACGAGCAGTACTTC
abundance: few; len: 15; d_gene: .; v_gene: TRBV12-3/TRBV12-4; j_gene: TRBJ1-1; CDR3aa: CASSLRAGLNTEAFF; CDR3nt: TGTGCCAGCAGTTTAAGGGCAGGCCTTAACACTGAAGCTTTCTTT
abundance: .; len: 15; d_gene: .; v_gene: TRBV7-6; j_gene: TRBJ2-2; CDR3aa: CASSRLAGSPGELFF; CDR3nt: TGTGCCAGCAGTCGACTTGCGGGGAGCCCCGGGGAGCTGTTTTTT
abundance: once; len: 15; d_gene: .; v_gene: TRBV12-3/TRBV12-4; j_gene: TRBJ2-1; CDR3aa: CASRQAGPPYNEQFF; CDR3nt: TGTGCCAGCAGGCAAGCGGGCCCCCCCTACAATGAGCAGTTCTTC
abundance: few; len: 11; d_gene: .; v_gene: TRBV3-1; j_gene: TRBJ2-1; CDR3aa: CASSRMGEQFF; CDR3nt: TGTGCCAGCTCTCGAATGGGCGAGCAGTTCTTC
abundance: few; len: 13; d_gene: .; v_gene: TRBV20-1; j_gene: TRBJ1-4; CDR3aa: CSAADRSNEKLFF; CDR3nt: TGCAGTGCTGCCGACAGATCTAATGAAAAACTGTTTTTT
abundance: .; len: 14; d_gene: .; v_gene: TRBV10-3; j_gene: TRBJ2-1; CDR3aa: CAIMGRLEDNEQFF; CDR3nt: TGTGCCATCATGGGGCGGCTGGAGGACAATGAGCAGTTCTTC
abundance: few; len: 14; d_gene: .; v_gene: TRBV20-1; j_gene: TRBJ2-1; CDR3aa: CSASRDSSYNEQFF; CDR3nt: TGCAGTGCTTCTCGGGACTCCTCCTACAATGAGCAGTTCTTC
abundance: .; len: 16; d_gene: .; v_gene: TRBV12-3/TRBV12-4; j_gene: TRBJ2-1; CDR3aa: CASSAAPQGSHNEQFF; CDR3nt: TGTGCCAGCAGTGCAGCCCCCCAGGGCTCCCACAATGAGCAGTTCTTC
abundance: few; len: 15; d_gene: TRBD2; v_gene: TRBV5-1; j_gene: TRBJ2-7; CDR3aa: CASSLDTSGNYEQYF; CDR3nt: TGCGCCAGCAGCTTGGATACTAGCGGAAACTACGAGCAGTACTTC
abundance: many; len: 15; d_gene: TRBD2; v_gene: TRBV6-5; j_gene: TRBJ2-7; CDR3aa: CASSYGSSGSYEQYF; CDR3nt: TGTGCCAGCAGCTACGGCTCTAGCGGATCCTACGAGCAGTACTTC
abundance: few; len: 12; d_gene: .; v_gene: TRBV3-1; j_gene: TRBJ1-2; CDR3aa: CASSQLVAGYTF; CDR3nt: TGTGCCAGCAGCCAACTGGTTGCTGGCTACACCTTC
abundance: many; len: 16; d_gene: TRBD1; v_gene: TRBV6-5; j_gene: TRBJ2-3; CDR3aa: CASSSPGTASADTQYF; CDR3nt: TGTGCCAGCAGTTCCCCCGGGACAGCATCGGCAGATACGCAGTATTTT
abundance: few; len: 14; d_gene: TRBD2; v_gene: TRBV29-1; j_gene: TRBJ2-1; CDR3aa: CSLVQGTSYNEQFF; CDR3nt: TGCAGCCTGGTGCAAGGGACTAGCTACAATGAGCAGTTCTTC
abundance: many; len: 15; d_gene: .; v_gene: TRBV11-3; j_gene: TRBJ2-1; CDR3aa: CASSLAEVSYNEQFF; CDR3nt: TGTGCCAGCAGCTTAGCGGAGGTTTCCTACAATGAGCAGTTCTTC
abundance: few; len: 17; d_gene: .; v_gene: TRBV19; j_gene: TRBJ1-3; CDR3aa: CASSMFRGESSGNTIYF; CDR3nt: TGTGCCAGTAGTATGTTTCGAGGGGAGAGCTCTGGAAACACCATATATTTT